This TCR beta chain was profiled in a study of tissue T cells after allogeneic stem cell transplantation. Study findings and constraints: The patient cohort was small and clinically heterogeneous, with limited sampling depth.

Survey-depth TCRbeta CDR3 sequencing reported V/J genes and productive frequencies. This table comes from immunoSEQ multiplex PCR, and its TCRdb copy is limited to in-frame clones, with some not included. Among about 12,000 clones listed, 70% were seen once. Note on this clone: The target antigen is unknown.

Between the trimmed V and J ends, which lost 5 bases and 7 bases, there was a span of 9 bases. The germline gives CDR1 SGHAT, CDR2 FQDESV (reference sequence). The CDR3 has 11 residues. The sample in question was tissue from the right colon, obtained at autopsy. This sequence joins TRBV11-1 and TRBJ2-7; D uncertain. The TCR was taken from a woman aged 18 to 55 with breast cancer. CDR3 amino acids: CASSHRREQYF. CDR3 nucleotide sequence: TGTGCCAGCAGCCACCGTAGAGAGCAGTACTTC.